One sample yielded the 6 T cell receptor beta chains listed below, sequenced in a study of Ad26.COV2.S vaccination and SARS-CoV-2 variants. The data were produced by immunoSEQ multiplex PCR, yet TCRdb's version contains in-frame clones alone and is incomplete. Of roughly 400,000 clones listed, about 88% were seen once; the top ten hold around 1.9%. The treatment is: 15 to 20 received Ad26.COV2.S at low or high dose, single or two shots; 5 received placebo; per-sample allocation not given. Sampling took place 63 days after the first vaccine or placebo injection. The specimen was peripheral blood, collected in a trial of Ad26.COV2.S vaccine versus placebo. The source of these receptors is a person aged 18-60 years who received the Ad26.COV2.S COVID-19 vaccine or a placebo.

The chain recombines TRBV12-3 or TRBV12-4 with TRBJ1-2, with D hard to call. Trimming pared 2 bases from V and 3 bases from J, leaving 7 bases between. CDR3 size: 13 residues. CDR3 nucleotides: TGTGCCAGCAGTTTAATGACTGACTATGGCTACACCTTC. Translation gives CASSLMTDYGYTF.

The chain employs TRBV6-5 and TRBJ1-5; TRBD1 aligns across 10 bases. CDR3 size: 13 residues. Trimming cost V 8 bases and J 6 bases; bases outside gene matches: 4. Looked up from germline, CDR1 is MNHEY and CDR2 is SVGAGI. CDR3 nucleotides: TGTGCCAGCGGGACAGGGGTTGGTCAGCCCCAGCATTTT. Translating gives CASGTGVGQPQHF.

The chain couples TRBV30 to TRBJ2-7; D possibly matches TRBD1 or TRBD2 (6 bases each). From germline, CDR1 is GTSNPN and CDR2 SVGIG (reference sequence). Trimming took 3 bases from V and 6 from J, leaving 18 bases between them. The CDR3 extends over 14 amino acids. The CDR3 protein is CAWRKFGGGSEQYF. In nucleotides, the CDR3 is TGTGCCTGGAGAAAATTTGGAGGGGGTAGCGAGCAGTACTTC.

The chain is built from TRBV19 and TRBJ2-3, with 8 nucleotides matching TRBD1. V lost 9 bases to trimming and J lost 0 bases; unmatched junction nucleotides: 8. This CDR3 has 15 residues. Germline V lookup: CDR1 LNHDA, CDR2 SQIVND (reference sequence). CDR3 loop: CASSRTGPSTDTQYF. Written as DNA, the CDR3 is TGTGCCAGCTCTCGGACAGGGCCGAGCACAGATACGCAGTATTTT.

This chain joins TRBV3-1 (or the pseudogene TRBV3-2) and TRBJ2-7; 11 bases align to TRBD1. Germline values: CDR1 LGHDT, CDR2 YNNKEL (reference sequence). The CDR3 spans 15 residues. The V segment lost 6 bases and the J segment 2 bases; nucleotides outside the gene matches: 6. CDR3 residues: CASRAGTGGAYEQYF. The CDR3 bases are TGTGCCAGCAGGGCCGGGACAGGGGGAGCCTACGAGCAGTACTTC.

The chain carries TRBV6-2 or TRBV6-3 and TRBJ1-2; D call uncertain. V lost 5 bases and J lost 3, with 13 bases in between. This CDR3 region has 14 residues. CDR1 MNHEY and CDR2 SVGEGT come from the germline V gene. The CDR3 here is CASSTQRRYYGYTF. CDR3 in DNA: TGTGCCAGCAGTACCCAACGGCGCTACTATGGCTACACCTTC.